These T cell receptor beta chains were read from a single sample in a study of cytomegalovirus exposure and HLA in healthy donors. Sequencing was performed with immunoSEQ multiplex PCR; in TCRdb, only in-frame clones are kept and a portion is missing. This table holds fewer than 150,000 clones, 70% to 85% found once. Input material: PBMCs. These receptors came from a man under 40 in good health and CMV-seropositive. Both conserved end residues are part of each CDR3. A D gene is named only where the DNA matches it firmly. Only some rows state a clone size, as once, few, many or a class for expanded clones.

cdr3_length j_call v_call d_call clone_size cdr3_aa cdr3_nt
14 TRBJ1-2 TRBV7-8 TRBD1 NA CASSLRQGALGYTF TGTGCCAGCAGCCTCCGACAGGGGGCGTTGGGCTACACCTTC
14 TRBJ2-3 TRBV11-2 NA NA CASSLGGPTDTQYF TGTGCCAGCAGCTTGGGGGGGCCCACAGATACGCAGTATTTT
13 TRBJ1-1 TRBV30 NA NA CAWSVPGRTEAFF TGTGCCTGGAGTGTTCCAGGGAGGACTGAAGCTTTCTTT
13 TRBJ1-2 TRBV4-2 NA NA CASSQTEAYGYTF TGTGCCAGCAGCCAGACAGAAGCCTATGGCTACACCTTC
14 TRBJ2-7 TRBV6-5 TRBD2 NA CASSSRTRTYEQYF TGTGCCAGCAGTTCCCGGACTAGGACCTACGAGCAGTACTTC
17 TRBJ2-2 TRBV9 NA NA CASSVTGTGFGTGELFF TGTGCCAGCAGCGTAACCGGGACTGGATTTGGCACCGGGGAGCTGTTTTTT
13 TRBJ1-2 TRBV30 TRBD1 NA CAWLGTVVSGYTF TGTGCCTGGTTAGGGACAGTCGTTAGTGGCTACACCTTC
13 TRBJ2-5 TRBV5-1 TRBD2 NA CASSGTRGETQYF TGCGCCAGCAGCGGGACTAGGGGGGAGACCCAGTACTTC
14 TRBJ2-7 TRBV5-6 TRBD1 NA CASSRQGVAYEQYF TGTGCCAGCAGCCGACAGGGCGTCGCCTACGAGCAGTACTTC
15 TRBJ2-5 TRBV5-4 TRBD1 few CASSLGDRESETQYF TGTGCCAGCAGCTTAGGGGACAGGGAGAGTGAGACCCAGTACTTC
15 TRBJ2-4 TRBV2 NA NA CASLGTKLAKNIQYF TGTGCCAGCCTTGGGACAAAACTGGCCAAAAACATTCAGTACTTC
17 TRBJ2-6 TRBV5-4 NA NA CASTPGGPAGGANVLTF TGTGCCAGCACCCCCGGGGGGCCTGCAGGGGGGGCCAACGTCCTGACTTTC
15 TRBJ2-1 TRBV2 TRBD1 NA CASIPGTGVLNEQFF TGTGCCAGCATTCCCGGGACAGGGGTTCTCAATGAGCAGTTCTTC
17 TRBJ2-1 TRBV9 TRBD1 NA CASSVAVRRQGANEQFF TGTGCCAGCAGCGTAGCTGTGAGGAGGCAGGGGGCGAATGAGCAGTTCTTC
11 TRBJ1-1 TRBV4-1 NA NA CASSHREGAFF TGCGCCAGCAGCCACCGGGAGGGGGCTTTCTTT
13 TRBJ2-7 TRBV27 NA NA CASKAVGVGEQYF TGTGCCAGCAAAGCTGTAGGGGTCGGCGAGCAGTACTTC
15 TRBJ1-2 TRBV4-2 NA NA CASSQEIQGRGGYTF TGTGCCAGCAGCCAAGAAATTCAAGGGCGGGGTGGCTACACCTTC
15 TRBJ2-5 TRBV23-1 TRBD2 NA CASSQSLLAGETQYF TGCGCCAGCAGTCAATCGTTGCTAGCGGGTGAGACCCAGTACTTC
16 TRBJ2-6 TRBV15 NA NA CATSRGRGPGANVLTF TGTGCCACCAGCCGGGGAAGAGGGCCTGGGGCCAACGTCCTGACTTTC
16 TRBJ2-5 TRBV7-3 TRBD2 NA CASSSNRVGGLETQYF TGTGCCAGCAGCTCCAATCGGGTGGGGGGGTTAGAGACCCAGTACTTC
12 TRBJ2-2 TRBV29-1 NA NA CSVAQFSGELFF TGCAGCGTTGCTCAGTTTTCCGGGGAGCTGTTTTTT
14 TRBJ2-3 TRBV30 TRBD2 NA CAWEGRGGTDTQYF TGTGCCTGGGAAGGGAGGGGCGGCACAGATACGCAGTATTTT
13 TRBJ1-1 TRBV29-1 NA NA CSVGAQGLTEAFF TGCAGCGTTGGGGCGCAGGGTTTAACTGAAGCTTTCTTT
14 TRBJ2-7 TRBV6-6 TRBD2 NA CASSSGLASDEQYF TGTGCCAGCAGTTCCGGACTAGCCAGCGACGAGCAGTACTTC
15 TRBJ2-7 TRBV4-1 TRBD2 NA CASSPRSGSRYEQYF TGCGCCAGCAGCCCGCGTAGCGGGTCCCGCTACGAGCAGTACTTC
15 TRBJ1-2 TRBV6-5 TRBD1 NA CASSLTRDRFHGYTF TGTGCCAGCAGTCTAACGCGGGACAGATTCCATGGCTACACCTTC
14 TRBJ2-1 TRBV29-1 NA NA CSVDGLPTYNEQFF TGCAGCGTTGATGGTCTCCCTACCTACAATGAGCAGTTCTTC
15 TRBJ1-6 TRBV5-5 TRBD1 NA CASSHGQGANSPLHF TGTGCCAGCAGCCACGGACAGGGAGCCAATTCACCCCTCCACTTT
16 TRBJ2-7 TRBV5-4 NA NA CASSFRGRGTTTEQYF TGTGCCAGCAGCTTCCGAGGTCGCGGCACCACTACCGAGCAGTACTTC
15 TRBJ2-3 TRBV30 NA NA CAWSVLGGGADTQYF TGTGCCTGGAGTGTATTAGGAGGGGGGGCAGATACGCAGTATTTT
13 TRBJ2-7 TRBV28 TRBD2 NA CASSLTGRALQYF TGTGCCAGCAGTTTGACCGGGAGGGCCTTGCAGTACTTC
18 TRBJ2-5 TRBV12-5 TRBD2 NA CASGLAGELREFGETQYF TGTGCTAGTGGTTTGGCCGGGGAGTTGCGGGAGTTCGGGGAGACCCAGTACTTC
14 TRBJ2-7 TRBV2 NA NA CASRRQGGPYEQYF TGTGCCAGCAGGCGACAGGGAGGCCCCTACGAGCAGTACTTC